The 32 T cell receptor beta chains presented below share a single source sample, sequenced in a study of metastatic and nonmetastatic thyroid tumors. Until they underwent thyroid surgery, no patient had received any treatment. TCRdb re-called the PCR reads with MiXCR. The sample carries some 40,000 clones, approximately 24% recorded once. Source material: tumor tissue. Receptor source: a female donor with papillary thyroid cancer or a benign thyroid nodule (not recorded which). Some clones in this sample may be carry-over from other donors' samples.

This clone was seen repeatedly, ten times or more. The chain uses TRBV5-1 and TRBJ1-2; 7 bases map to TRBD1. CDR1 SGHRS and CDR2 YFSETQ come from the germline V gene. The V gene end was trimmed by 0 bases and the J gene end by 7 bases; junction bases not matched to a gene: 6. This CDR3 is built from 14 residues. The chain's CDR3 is CASSLDPGGGGYTF. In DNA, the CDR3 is TGCGCCAGCAGCTTGGACCCAGGGGGGGGTGGCTACACCTTC. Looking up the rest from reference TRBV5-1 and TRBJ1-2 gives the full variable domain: KAGVTQTPRYLIKTRGQQVTLSCSPISGHRSVSWYQQTPGQGLQFLFEYFSETQRNKGNFPGRFSGRQFSNSRSEMNVSTLELGDSALYLCASSLDPGGGGYTFGSGTRLTVV.

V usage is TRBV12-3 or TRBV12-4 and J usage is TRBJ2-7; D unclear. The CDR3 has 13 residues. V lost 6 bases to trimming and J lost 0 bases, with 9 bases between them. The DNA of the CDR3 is TGTGCCAGCAGCTCGGACGGCTCCTACGAGCAGTACGTC. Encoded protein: CASSSDGSYEQYV.

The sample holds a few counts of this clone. CDR3 in amino acids: CSARDRRAVSGNTIYF. The CDR3, as DNA: TGCAGTGCTAGGGACAGAAGGGCCGTCTCTGGAAACACCATATATTTT. The rearrangement joins TRBV20-1 to TRBJ1-3, with TRBD1 as a possible D gene (6 bases). The CDR3 spans 16 residues. Per the germline V gene, CDR1 is DFQATT and CDR2 is SNEGSKA (reference sequence). Trimming took off 3 bases at V and 0 bases at J, with 15 bases between the two ends.

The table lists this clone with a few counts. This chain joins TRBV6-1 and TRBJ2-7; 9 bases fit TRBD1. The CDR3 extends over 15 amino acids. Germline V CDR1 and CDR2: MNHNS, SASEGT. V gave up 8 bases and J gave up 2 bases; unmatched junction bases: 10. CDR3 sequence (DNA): TGTGCCAGCCTAAAGAAGGACAGGGGTCCCTACGAGCAGTACTTC. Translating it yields CASLKKDRGPYEQYF.

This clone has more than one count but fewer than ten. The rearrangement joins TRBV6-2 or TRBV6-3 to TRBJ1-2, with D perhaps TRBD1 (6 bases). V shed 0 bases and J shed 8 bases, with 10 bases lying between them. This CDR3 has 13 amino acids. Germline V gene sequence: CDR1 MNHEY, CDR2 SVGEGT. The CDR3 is CASSYSIGGGYTF. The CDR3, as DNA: TGTGCCAGCAGTTACTCGATAGGGGGAGGCTACACCTTC.

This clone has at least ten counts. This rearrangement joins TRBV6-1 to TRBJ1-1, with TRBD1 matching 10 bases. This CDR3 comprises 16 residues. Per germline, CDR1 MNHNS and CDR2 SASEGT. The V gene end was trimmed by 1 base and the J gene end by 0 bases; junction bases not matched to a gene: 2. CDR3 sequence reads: CASSEEGQGLNTEAFF. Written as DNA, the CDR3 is TGTGCCAGCAGTGAAGAGGGACAGGGGTTGAACACTGAAGCTTTCTTT.

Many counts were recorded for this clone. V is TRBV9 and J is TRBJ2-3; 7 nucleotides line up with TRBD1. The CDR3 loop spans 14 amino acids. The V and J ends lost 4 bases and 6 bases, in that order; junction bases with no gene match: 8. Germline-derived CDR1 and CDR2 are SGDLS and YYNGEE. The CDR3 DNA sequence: TGTGCCAGCAGCCCGACAGGGTTTCGGGATACGCAGTATTTT. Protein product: CASSPTGFRDTQYF.

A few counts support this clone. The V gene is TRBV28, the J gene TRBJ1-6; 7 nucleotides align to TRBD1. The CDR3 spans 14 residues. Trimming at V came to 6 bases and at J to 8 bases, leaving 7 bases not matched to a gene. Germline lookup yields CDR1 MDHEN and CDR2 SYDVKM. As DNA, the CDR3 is TGTGCCAGCAGCTTAGACAGGGCAGATTCACCCCTCCACTTT. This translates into CASSLDRADSPLHF.

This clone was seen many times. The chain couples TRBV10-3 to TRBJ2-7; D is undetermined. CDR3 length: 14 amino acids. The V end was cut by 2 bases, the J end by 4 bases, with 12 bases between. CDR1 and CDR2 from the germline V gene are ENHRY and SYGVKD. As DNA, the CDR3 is TGTGCCATCAGTGAGATGGGGAAAAAATACGAGCAGTACTTC. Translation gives CAISEMGKKYEQYF.

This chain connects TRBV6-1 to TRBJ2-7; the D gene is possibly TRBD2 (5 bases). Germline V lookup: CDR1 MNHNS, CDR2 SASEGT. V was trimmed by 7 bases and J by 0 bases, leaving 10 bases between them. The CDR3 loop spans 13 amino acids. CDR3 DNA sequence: TGTGCCAGCACCCTCCGGGGCTCCTACGAGCAGTACTTC. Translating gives CASTLRGSYEQYF.

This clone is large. CDR3 coding DNA: TGCGCCAGCAGCCACTTTGGACAGGCGGATCGGGATACGCAGTATTTT. Its protein product is CASSHFGQADRDTQYF. The chain uses TRBV4-1 and TRBJ2-3; 7 bases match TRBD1. V was clipped by 3 bases and J by 6 bases; unmatched bases: 12. The CDR3 runs to 16 residues. Germline loops: CDR1 MGHRA, CDR2 YSYEKL.

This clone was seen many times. The CDR3 DNA is TGTGCCAGCAGCAGGGGACAGTTAAACTGGAACACTGAAGCTTTCTTT. It is translated as CASSRGQLNWNTEAFF. V gene TRBV6-1 combines with J gene TRBJ1-1; 7 bases agree with TRBD1. After removal of 6 bases from V and 1 base from J, the junction contained 11 bases not matched to a gene. Germline V lookup: CDR1 MNHNS, CDR2 SASEGT. The CDR3 loop spans 16 amino acids.

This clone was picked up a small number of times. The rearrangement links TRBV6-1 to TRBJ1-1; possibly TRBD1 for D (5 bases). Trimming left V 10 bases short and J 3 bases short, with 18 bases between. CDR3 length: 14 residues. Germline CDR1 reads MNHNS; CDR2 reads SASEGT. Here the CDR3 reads CATLRVASHTEAFF. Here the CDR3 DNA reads TGTGCCACCCTCAGGGTGGCCAGTCACACTGAAGCTTTCTTT.

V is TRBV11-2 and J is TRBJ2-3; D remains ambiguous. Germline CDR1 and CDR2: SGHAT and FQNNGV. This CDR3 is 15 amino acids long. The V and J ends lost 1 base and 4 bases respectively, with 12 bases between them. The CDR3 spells CASSLVSAGPDTQYF. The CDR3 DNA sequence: TGTGCCAGCAGCTTAGTGTCTGCAGGCCCAGATACGCAGTATTTT.

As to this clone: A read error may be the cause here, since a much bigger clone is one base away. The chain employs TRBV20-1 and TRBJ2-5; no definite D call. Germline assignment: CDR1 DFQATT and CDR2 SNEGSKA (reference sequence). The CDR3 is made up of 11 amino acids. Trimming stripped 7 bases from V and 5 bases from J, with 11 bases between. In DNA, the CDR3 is TGCAGTGTCCCCAGACGCGAGACCCAGTACTTC. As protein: CSVPRRETQYF.

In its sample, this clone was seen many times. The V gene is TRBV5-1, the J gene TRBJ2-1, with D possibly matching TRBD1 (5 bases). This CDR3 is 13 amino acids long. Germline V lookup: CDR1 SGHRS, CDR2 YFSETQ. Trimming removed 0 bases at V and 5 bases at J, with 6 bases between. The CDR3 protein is CASSLVQDNEQFF. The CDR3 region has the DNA TGCGCCAGCAGCTTGGTACAGGACAATGAGCAGTTCTTC. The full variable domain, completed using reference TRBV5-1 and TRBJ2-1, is KAGVTQTPRYLIKTRGQQVTLSCSPISGHRSVSWYQQTPGQGLQFLFEYFSETQRNKGNFPGRFSGRQFSNSRSEMNVSTLELGDSALYLCASSLVQDNEQFFGPGTRLTVL.

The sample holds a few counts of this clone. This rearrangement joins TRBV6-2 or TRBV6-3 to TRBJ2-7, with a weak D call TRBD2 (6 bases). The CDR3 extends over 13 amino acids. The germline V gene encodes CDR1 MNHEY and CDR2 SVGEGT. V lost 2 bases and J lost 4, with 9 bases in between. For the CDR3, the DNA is TGTGCCAGCAGTTACCGGGAGTATTACGAGCAGTACTTC. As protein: CASSYREYYEQYF.

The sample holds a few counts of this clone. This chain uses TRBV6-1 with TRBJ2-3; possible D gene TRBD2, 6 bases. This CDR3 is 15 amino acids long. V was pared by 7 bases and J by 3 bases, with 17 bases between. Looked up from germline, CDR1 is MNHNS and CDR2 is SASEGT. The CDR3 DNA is TGTGCCAGCATGGGGAGTCGGGGGATGACAGATACGCAGTATTTT. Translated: CASMGSRGMTDTQYF.

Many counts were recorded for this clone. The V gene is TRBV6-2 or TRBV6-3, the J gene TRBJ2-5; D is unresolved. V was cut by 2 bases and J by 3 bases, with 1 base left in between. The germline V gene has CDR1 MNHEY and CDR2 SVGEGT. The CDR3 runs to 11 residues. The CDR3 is CASSYEETQYF. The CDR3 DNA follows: TGTGCCAGCAGTTACGAAGAGACCCAGTACTTC.

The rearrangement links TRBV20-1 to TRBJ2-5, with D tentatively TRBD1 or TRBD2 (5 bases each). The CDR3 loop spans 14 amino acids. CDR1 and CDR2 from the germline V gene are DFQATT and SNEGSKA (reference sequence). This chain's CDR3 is CSLQGEHPYETQYF. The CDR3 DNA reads TGCTCCCTCCAAGGGGAGCACCCGTACGAGACCCAGTACTTC.

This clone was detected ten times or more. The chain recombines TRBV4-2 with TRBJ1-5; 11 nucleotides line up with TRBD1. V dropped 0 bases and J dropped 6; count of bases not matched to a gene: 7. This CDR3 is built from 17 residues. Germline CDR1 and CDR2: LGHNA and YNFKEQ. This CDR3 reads CASSQDPGQGASQPQHF. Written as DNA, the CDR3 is TGTGCCAGCAGCCAAGATCCTGGACAGGGGGCATCTCAGCCCCAGCATTTT.

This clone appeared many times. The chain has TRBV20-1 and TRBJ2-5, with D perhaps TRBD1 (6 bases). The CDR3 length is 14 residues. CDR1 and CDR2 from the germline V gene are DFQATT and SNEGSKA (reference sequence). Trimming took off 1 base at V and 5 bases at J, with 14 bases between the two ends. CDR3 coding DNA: TGCAGTGCTAGAGGGATGGCACAGGGCGAGACCCAGTACTTC. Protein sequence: CSARGMAQGETQYF.

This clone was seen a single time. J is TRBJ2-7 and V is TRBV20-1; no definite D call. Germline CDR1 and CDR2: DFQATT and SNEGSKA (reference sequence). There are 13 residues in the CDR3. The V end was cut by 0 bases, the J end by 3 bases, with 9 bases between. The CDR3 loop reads CSARELNYYEQYF. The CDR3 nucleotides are TGCAGTGCTAGAGAACTGAACTACTACGAGCAGTACTTC.

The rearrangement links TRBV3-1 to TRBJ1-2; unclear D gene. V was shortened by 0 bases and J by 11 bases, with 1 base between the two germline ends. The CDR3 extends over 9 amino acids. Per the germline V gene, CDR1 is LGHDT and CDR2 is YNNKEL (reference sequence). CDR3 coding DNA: TGTGCCAGCAGCCAAGATTACACCTTC. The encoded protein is CASSQDYTF.

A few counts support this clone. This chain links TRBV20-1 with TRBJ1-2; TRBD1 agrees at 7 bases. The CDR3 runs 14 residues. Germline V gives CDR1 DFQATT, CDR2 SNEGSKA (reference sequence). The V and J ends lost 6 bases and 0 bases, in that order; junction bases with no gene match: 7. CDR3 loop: CSAITGQTNYGYTF. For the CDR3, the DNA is TGCAGTGCCATTACGGGACAGACTAACTATGGCTACACCTTC.

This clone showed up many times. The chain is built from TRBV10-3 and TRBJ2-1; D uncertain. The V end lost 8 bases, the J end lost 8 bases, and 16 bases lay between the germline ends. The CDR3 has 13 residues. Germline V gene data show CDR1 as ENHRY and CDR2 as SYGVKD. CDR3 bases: TGTGCCATCTCTCCGGGCCCCCTCGATGAGCAGTTCTTC. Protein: CAISPGPLDEQFF.

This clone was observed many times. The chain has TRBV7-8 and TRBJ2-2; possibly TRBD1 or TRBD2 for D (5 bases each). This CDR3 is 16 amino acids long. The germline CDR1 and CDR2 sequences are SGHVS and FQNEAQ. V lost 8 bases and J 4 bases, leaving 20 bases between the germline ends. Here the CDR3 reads CASSMGWYGATGELFF. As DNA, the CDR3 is TGTGCCAGCTCCATGGGTTGGTACGGGGCCACCGGGGAGCTGTTTTTT.

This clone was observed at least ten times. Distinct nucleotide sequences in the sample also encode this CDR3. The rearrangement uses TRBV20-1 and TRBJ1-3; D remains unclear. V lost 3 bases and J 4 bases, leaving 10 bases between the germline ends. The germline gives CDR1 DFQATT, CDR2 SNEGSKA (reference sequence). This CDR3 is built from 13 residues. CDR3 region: CSASPDRGNTIYF. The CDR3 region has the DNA TGCAGTGCTAGCCCGGACCGGGGAAACACCATATATTTT.

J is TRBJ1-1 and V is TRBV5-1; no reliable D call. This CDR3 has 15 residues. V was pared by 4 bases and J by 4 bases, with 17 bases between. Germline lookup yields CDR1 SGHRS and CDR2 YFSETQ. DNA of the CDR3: TGCGCCAGCAGCCCCCGGCCGGGCGGAGGCACTGAAGCTTTCTTT. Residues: CASSPRPGGGTEAFF.

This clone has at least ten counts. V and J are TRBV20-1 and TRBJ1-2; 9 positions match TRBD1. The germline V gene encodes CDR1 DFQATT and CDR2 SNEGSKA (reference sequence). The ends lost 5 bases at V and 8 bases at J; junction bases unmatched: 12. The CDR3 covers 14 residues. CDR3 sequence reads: CSAHQTGGVKGYTF. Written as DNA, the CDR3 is TGCAGTGCTCACCAGACAGGGGGAGTAAAAGGCTACACCTTC.

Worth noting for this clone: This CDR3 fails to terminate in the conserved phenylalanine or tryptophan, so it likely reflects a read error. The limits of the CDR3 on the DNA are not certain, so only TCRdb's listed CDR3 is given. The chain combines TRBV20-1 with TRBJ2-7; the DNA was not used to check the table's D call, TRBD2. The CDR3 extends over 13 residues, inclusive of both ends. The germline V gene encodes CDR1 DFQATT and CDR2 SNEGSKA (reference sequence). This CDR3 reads CSARGLADYEHYL.

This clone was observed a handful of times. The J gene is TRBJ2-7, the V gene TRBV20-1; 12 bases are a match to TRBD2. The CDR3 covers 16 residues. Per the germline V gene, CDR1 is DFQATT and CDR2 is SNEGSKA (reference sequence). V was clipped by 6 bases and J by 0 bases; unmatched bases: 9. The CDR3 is CSARTSGIITSYEQYF. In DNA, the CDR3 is TGCAGTGCCAGGACTAGCGGGATTATTACCTCCTACGAGCAGTACTTC.